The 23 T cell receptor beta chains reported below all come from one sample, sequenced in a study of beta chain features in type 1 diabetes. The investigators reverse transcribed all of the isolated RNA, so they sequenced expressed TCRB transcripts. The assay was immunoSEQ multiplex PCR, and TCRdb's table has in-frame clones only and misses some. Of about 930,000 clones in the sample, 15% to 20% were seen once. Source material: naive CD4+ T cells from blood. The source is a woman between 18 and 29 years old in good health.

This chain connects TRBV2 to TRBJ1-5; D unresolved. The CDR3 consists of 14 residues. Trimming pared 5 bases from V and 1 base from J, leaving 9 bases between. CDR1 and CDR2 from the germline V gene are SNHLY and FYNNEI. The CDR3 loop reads CASSQDGSNQPQHF. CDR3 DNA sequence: TGTGCCAGCAGTCAAGACGGGAGCAATCAGCCCCAGCATTTT.

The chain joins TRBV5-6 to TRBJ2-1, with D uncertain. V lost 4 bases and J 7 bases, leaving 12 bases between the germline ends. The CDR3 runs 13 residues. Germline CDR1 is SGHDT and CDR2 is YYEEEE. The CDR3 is CASSAAPRNEQFF. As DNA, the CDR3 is TGTGCCAGCAGCGCGGCCCCTAGGAATGAGCAGTTCTTC.

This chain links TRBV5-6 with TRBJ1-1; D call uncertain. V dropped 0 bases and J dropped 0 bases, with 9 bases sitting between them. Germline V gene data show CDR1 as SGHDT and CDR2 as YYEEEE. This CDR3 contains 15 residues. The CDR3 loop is CASSLEARLNTEAFF. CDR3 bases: TGTGCCAGCAGCTTGGAGGCCAGACTGAACACTGAAGCTTTCTTT.

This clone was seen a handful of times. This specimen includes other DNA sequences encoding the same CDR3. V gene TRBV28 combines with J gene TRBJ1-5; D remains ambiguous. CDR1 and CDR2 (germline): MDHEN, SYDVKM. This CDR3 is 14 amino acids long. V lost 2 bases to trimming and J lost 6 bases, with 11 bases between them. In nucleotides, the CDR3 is TGTGCCAGCAGTTTAGGAGGGCTAGGTCAGCCCCAGCATTTT. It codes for CASSLGGLGQPQHF.

CDR3 amino acids: CASSPQLAGYEQYF. CDR3 nucleotides: TGTGCCAGCTCACCACAACTAGCGGGCTACGAGCAGTACTTC. The V and J genes are TRBV18 and TRBJ2-7, with 9 nucleotides matching TRBD2. The CDR3 covers 14 residues. Trimming removed 1 base from V and 3 bases from J; junction bases left unmatched: 1. Germline CDR1 is KGHSH and CDR2 is LQKENI. Based on the CDR3 plus reference TRBV18 and TRBJ2-7, the full variable domain is NAGVMQNPRHLVRRRGQEARLRCSPMKGHSHVYWYRQLPEEGLKFMVYLQKENIIDESGMPKERFSAEFPKEGPSILRIQQVVRGDSAAYFCASSPQLAGYEQYFGPGTRLTVT.

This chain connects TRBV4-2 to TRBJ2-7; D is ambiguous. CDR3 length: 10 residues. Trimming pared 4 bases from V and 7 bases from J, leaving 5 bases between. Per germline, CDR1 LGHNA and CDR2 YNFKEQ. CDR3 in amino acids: CASSPIEQYF. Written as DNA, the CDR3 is TGTGCCAGCAGCCCCATTGAGCAGTACTTC.

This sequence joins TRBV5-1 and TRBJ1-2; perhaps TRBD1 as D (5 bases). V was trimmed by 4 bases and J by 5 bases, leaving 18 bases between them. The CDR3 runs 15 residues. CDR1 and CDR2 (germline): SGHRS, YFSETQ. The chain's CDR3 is CASSDTWGGDYGYTF. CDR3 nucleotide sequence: TGCGCCAGCAGCGATACCTGGGGAGGGGATTATGGCTACACCTTC. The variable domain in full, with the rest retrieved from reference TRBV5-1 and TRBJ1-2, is KAGVTQTPRYLIKTRGQQVTLSCSPISGHRSVSWYQQTPGQGLQFLFEYFSETQRNKGNFPGRFSGRQFSNSRSEMNVSTLELGDSALYLCASSDTWGGDYGYTFGSGTRLTVV.

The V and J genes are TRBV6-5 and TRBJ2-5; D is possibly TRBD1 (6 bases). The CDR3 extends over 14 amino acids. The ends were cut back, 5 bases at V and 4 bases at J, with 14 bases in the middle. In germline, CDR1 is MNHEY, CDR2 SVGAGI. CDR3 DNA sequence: TGTGCCAGCAGTACCAGGGGATTTGGAGAGACCCAGTACTTC. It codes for CASSTRGFGETQYF.

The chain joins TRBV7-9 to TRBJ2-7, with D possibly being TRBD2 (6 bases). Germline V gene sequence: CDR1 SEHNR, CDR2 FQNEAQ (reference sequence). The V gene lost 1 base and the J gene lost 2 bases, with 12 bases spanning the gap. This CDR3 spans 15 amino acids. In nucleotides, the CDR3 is TGTGCCAGCAGCTTAGTAGTTAGCGGAACCTACGAGCAGTACTTC. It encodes CASSLVVSGTYEQYF.

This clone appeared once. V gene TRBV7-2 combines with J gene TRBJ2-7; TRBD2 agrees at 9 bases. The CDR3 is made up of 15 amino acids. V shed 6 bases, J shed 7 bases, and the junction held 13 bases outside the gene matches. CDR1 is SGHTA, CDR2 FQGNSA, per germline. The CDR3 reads CASSYSPALAGEQYF. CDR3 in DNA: TGTGCCAGCAGTTACTCGCCGGCACTAGCGGGTGAGCAGTACTTC.

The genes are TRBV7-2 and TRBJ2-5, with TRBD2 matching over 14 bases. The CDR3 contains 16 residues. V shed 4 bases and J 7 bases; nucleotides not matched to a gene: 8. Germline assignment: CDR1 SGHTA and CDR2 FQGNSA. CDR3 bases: TGTGCCAGCAGCTACGGGACTAGCGGGAGTAGGGGGACCCAGTACTTC. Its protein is CASSYGTSGSRGTQYF.

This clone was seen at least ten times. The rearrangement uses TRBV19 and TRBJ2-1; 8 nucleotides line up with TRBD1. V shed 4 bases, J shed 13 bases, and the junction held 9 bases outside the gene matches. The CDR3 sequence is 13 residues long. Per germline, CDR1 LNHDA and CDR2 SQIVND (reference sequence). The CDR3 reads CASSTLLGQGQFF. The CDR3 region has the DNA TGTGCCAGTAGTACCCTGCTAGGACAGGGTCAGTTCTTC.

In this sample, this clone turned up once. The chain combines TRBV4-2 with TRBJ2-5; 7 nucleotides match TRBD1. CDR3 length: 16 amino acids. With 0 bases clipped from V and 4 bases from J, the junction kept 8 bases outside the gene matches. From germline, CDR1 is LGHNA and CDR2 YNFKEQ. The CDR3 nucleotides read TGTGCCAGCAGCCAAGATCGGAAAAGGGGGCTAGAGACCCAGTACTTC. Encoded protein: CASSQDRKRGLETQYF.

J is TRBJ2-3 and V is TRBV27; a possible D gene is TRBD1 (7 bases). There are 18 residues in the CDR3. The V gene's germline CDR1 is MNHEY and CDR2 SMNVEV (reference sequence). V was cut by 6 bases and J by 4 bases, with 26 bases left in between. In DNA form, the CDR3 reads TGTGCCAGCAGCCGAGACCCCTATGGGGGACAGCGGGCAGATACGCAGTATTTT. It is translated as CASSRDPYGGQRADTQYF.

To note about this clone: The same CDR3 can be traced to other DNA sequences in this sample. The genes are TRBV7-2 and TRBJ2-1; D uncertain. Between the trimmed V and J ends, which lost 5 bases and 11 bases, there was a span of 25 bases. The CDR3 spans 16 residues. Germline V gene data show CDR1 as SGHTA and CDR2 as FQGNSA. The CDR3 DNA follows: TGTGCCAGCAGCGTATACTATGCGAACTCCATCCAGAAGCAGTTCTTC. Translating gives CASSVYYANSIQKQFF.

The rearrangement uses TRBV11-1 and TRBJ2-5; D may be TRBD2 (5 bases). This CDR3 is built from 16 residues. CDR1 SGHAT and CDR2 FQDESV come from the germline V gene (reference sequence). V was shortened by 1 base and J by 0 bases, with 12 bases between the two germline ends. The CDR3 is CASSLVRGLYQETQYF. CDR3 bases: TGTGCCAGCAGCTTAGTAAGAGGGCTATACCAAGAGACCCAGTACTTC.

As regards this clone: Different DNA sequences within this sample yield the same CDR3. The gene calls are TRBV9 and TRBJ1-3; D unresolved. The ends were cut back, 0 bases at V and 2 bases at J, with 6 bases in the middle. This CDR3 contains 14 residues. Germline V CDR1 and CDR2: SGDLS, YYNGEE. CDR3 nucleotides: TGTGCCAGCAGCGTAGCGCGAACTGGAAACACCATATATTTT. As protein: CASSVARTGNTIYF.

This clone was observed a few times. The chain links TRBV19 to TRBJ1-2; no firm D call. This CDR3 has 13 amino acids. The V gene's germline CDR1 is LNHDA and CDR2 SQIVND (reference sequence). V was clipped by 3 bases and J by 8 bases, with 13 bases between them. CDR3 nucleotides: TGTGCCAGTAGTATGACGGGAGCCCAAGGCTACACCTTC. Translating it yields CASSMTGAQGYTF.

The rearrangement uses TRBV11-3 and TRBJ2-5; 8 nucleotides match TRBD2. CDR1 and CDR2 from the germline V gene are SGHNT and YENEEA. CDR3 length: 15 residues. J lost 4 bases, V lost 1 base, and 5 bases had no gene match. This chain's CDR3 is CASSLAGGPTETQYF. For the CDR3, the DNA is TGTGCCAGCAGCTTAGCGGGAGGGCCTACAGAGACCCAGTACTTC.

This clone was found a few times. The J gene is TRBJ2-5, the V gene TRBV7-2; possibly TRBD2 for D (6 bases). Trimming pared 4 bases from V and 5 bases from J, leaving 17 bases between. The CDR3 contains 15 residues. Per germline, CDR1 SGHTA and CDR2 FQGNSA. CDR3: CASSSQVTSSETQYF. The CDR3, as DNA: TGTGCCAGCAGCTCCCAGGTTACTAGCTCGGAGACCCAGTACTTC.

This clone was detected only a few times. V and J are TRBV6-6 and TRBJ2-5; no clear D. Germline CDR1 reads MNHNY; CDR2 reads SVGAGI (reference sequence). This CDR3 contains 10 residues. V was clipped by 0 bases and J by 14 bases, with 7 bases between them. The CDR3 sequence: CASSYSAVYF. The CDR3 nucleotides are TGTGCCAGCAGTTACTCCGCCGTCTACTTC.

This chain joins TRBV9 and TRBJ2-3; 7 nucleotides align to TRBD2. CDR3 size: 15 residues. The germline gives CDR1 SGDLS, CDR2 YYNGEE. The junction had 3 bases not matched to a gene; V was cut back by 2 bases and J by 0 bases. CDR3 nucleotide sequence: TGTGCCAGCAGCGTGACTAGCTTTAGCACAGATACGCAGTATTTT. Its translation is CASSVTSFSTDTQYF.

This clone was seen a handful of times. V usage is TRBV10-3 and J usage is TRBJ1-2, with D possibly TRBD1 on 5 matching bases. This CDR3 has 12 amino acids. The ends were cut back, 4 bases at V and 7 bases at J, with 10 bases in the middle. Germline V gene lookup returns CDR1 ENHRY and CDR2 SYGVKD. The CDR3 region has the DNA TGTGCCATCAGTGTACGCGGGGGTGGCTACACCTTC. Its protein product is CAISVRGGGYTF.